Each of the 28 T cell receptor beta chains below was sequenced from the same sample in a study of shared clonotypes between healthy human individuals. Naive CD8 cells were CD45RO-negative, positively selected for CCR7, excluding terminally differentiated effector memory CD45RA+ cells. Sequenced by immunoSEQ multiplex PCR; TCRdb stores in-frame clones only, minus some. The sample has 2 million to 2.5 million clones; around 93% are singletons. The sample was naive CD8+ T cells from PBMCs. These receptor sequences come from a man in his late teens or twenties in good health. Some clones in this sample may be carry-over from other donors' samples.

The V and J genes are TRBV27 and TRBJ2-2; 12 bases match TRBD2. CDR3 length equals 15 residues. Trimming took 10 bases from V and 4 from J; bases not matched to a gene: 7. Germline lookup yields CDR1 MNHEY and CDR2 SMNVEV (reference sequence). DNA of the CDR3: TGTGCCACCAGACCGGGACTAGCGGGCACCGGGGAGCTGTTTTTT. It yields the protein CATRPGLAGTGELFF.

The rearrangement uses TRBV7-6 and TRBJ1-3, with 7 bases aligning to TRBD1. Unmatched junction bases numbered 10, after V lost 4 bases and J lost 1 base. Per the germline V gene, CDR1 is SGHVS and CDR2 is FNYEAQ. This CDR3 is built from 17 residues. The CDR3 spells CASSSIPQGVSGNTIYF. The CDR3 region has the DNA TGTGCCAGCAGCTCCATCCCCCAGGGGGTTTCTGGAAACACCATATATTTT. The variable domain in full, with the rest retrieved from reference TRBV7-6 and TRBJ1-3, is GAGVSQSPRYKVTKRGQDVALRCDPISGHVSLYWYRQALGQGPEFLTYFNYEAQQDKSGLPNDRFSAERPEGSISTLTIQRTEQRDSAMYRCASSSIPQGVSGNTIYFGEGSWLTVV.

The V call is TRBV14, the J call TRBJ2-3; no definite D call. V dropped 3 bases and J dropped 0 bases, with 13 bases sitting between them. Per the germline V gene, CDR1 is SGHDN and CDR2 is FVKESK. This CDR3 has 16 residues. The CDR3 sequence: CASSQEVRYSTDTQYF. In DNA, the CDR3 is TGTGCCAGCAGCCAGGAAGTACGGTACAGCACAGATACGCAGTATTTT.

This chain uses TRBV15 with TRBJ1-5; D remains unclear. This CDR3 has 15 residues. Trimming pared 3 bases from V and 5 bases from J, leaving 14 bases between. Germline V gene lookup returns CDR1 LNHNV and CDR2 YYDKDF (reference sequence). In DNA, the CDR3 is TGTGCCACCAGCAGTGAACTAAACAGCGATCAGCCCCAGCATTTT. It specifies CATSSELNSDQPQHF.

For the CDR3, the DNA is TGTGCCAGCAGTCAACTAGCGCGGGGGGGCGCAGATACGCAGTATTTT. Its protein product is CASSQLARGGADTQYF. The V and J genes are TRBV6-6 and TRBJ2-3; 9 bases align to TRBD2. J lost 4 bases, V lost 5 bases, and 10 bases had no gene match. Germline CDR1 MNHNY, CDR2 SVGAGI (reference sequence). This CDR3 has 16 amino acids.

The table lists this clone with a few counts. This rearrangement joins TRBV5-1 to TRBJ2-2; no clear D gene. This CDR3 spans 12 amino acids. Germline V gives CDR1 SGHRS, CDR2 YFSETQ. Deletions cut 5 bases from V and 2 bases from J, with 4 bases between. The CDR3 coding sequence is TGCGCCAGCAGACTAAACACCGGGGAGCTGTTTTTT. It codes for CASRLNTGELFF.

This clone was detected once. The rearrangement joins TRBV5-1 to TRBJ2-5; the D gene is possibly TRBD2 (5 bases). Germline V gene lookup returns CDR1 SGHRS and CDR2 YFSETQ. Trimming stripped 6 bases from V and 3 bases from J, with 18 bases between. The CDR3 runs 15 residues. The CDR3 here is CASTQAWRREETQYF. The CDR3 DNA is TGCGCCAGCACTCAAGCTTGGCGGCGGGAAGAGACCCAGTACTTC. The entire variable domain, with the rest obtained from reference TRBV5-1 and TRBJ2-5, is as follows: KAGVTQTPRYLIKTRGQQVTLSCSPISGHRSVSWYQQTPGQGLQFLFEYFSETQRNKGNFPGRFSGRQFSNSRSEMNVSTLELGDSALYLCASTQAWRREETQYFGPGTRLLVL.

The chain uses TRBV4-3 and TRBJ2-5; the match to TRBD2 covers 7 bases. V was clipped by 1 base and J by 9 bases; unmatched bases: 8. This CDR3 is 14 amino acids long. The germline V gene has CDR1 LGHNA and CDR2 YSLEER. This CDR3 reads CASSQAGGMRAQYF. In nucleotides, the CDR3 is TGCGCCAGCAGCCAAGCGGGGGGTATGAGGGCCCAGTACTTC.

This rearrangement joins TRBV19 to TRBJ2-7; tentative D call: TRBD2 (6 bases). V was trimmed by 5 bases and J by 0 bases, leaving 14 bases between them. The germline gives CDR1 LNHDA, CDR2 SQIVND (reference sequence). The CDR3 runs 15 residues. CDR3 DNA sequence: TGTGCCAGTAGTCGAACCGGGAGCTACTCCTACGAGCAGTACTTC. This encodes CASSRTGSYSYEQYF. The full variable domain, completed using reference TRBV19 and TRBJ2-7, is DGGITQSPKYLFRKEGQNVTLSCEQNLNHDAMYWYRQDPGQGLRLIYYSQIVNDFQKGDIAEGYSVSREKKESFPLTVTSAQKNPTAFYLCASSRTGSYSYEQYFGPGTRLTVT.

With respect to this clone: Other DNA sequences in the sample encode the same CDR3. The rearrangement uses TRBV2 and TRBJ2-7; D uncertain. V was clipped by 6 bases and J by 1 base, with 10 bases between them. The germline V gene encodes CDR1 SNHLY and CDR2 FYNNEI. The CDR3 length is 13 residues. CDR3 in amino acids: CASSAGGSYEQYF. In nucleotides, the CDR3 is TGTGCCAGCAGCGCTGGTGGGTCCTACGAGCAGTACTTC.

The chain joins TRBV7-9 to TRBJ2-2; D not resolved. The CDR3 has 16 residues. Per the germline V gene, CDR1 is SEHNR and CDR2 is FQNEAQ (reference sequence). Trimming removed 6 bases at V and 6 bases at J, with 20 bases between. Written as DNA, the CDR3 is TGTGCCAGCAGGCCCAAATCCCAGGTTAAGGCCGGGGAGCTGTTTTTT. Protein sequence: CASRPKSQVKAGELFF.

With regard to this clone: The same CDR3 is also encoded by other DNA sequences in this sample. The J gene is TRBJ2-5, the V gene TRBV28; D might be TRBD1 (5 bases). This CDR3 is built from 13 residues. Germline V gene lookup returns CDR1 MDHEN and CDR2 SYDVKM. The V end lost 6 bases, the J end lost 5 bases, and 13 bases lay between the germline ends. CDR3 nucleotide sequence: TGTGCCAGCAGCCCAGGGATTCGGGAGACCCAGTACTTC. This codes for CASSPGIRETQYF.

This clone has a single count. The V and J genes are TRBV7-2 and TRBJ2-7; 14 nucleotides line up with TRBD2. The CDR3 extends over 16 amino acids. J was trimmed by 3 bases and V by 5 bases; bases with no gene match: 6. Germline CDR1 reads SGHTA; CDR2 reads FQGNSA. CDR3 bases: TGTGCCAGCAGCACGGGACTAGCGGGAGAGGTCTACGAGCAGTACTTC. Its protein is CASSTGLAGEVYEQYF.

This clone was observed a handful of times. The chain has TRBV28 and TRBJ1-1; D possibly corresponds to TRBD1 (6 bases). Germline values: CDR1 MDHEN, CDR2 SYDVKM. The length of the CDR3 is 14 residues. V dropped 2 bases and J dropped 1 base, with 8 bases sitting between them. The CDR3 bases are TGTGCCAGCAGTTTAGGACAGAAGAACACTGAAGCTTTCTTT. It yields the protein CASSLGQKNTEAFF.

This chain joins TRBV11-3 and TRBJ2-3, with D maybe TRBD1 (5 bases). Germline CDR1 is SGHNT and CDR2 is YENEEA. V was pared by 3 bases and J by 0 bases, with 10 bases between. This CDR3 contains 15 residues. The CDR3 DNA reads as TGTGCCAGCAGCTTGGGCGACAGTAGCACAGATACGCAGTATTTT. Encoded protein: CASSLGDSSTDTQYF.

This clone has only one observation. V usage is TRBV27 and J usage is TRBJ2-7; TRBD1 matches 9 bases. The germline CDR1 and CDR2 sequences are MNHEY and SMNVEV (reference sequence). CDR3 length: 17 amino acids. Trimming removed 6 bases from V and 3 bases from J; junction bases left unmatched: 15. The CDR3 is CASRPRTGANSYYEQYF. In nucleotides, the CDR3 is TGTGCCAGCAGACCCAGGACAGGGGCCAACTCCTACTACGAGCAGTACTTC.

This chain uses TRBV11-2 with TRBJ1-5; D is unresolved. The CDR3 has 19 amino acids. Germline-derived CDR1 and CDR2 are SGHAT and FQNNGV. Deletions cut 5 bases from V and 0 bases from J, with 23 bases between. In DNA, the CDR3 is TGTGCCAGCAGCCCGCGGGCGGCTGCCGTTTCGTCTAGCAATCAGCCCCAGCATTTT. Translating it yields CASSPRAAAVSSSNQPQHF.

This clone appeared once. The chain employs TRBV10-3 and TRBJ2-7; D may be TRBD1 (5 bases). The CDR3 is 11 residues long. Germline CDR1 reads ENHRY; CDR2 reads SYGVKD. Trimming cost V 8 bases and J 3 bases, with 8 bases left between them. CDR3 loop: CAIATDYEQYF. CDR3 coding DNA: TGTGCCATCGCGACAGACTACGAGCAGTACTTC.

The chain recombines TRBV29-1 with TRBJ2-7, with a tentative D call TRBD1 (7 bases). The CDR3 runs to 15 residues. V shed 7 bases and J shed 0 bases, with 19 bases lying between them. From germline, CDR1 is SQVTM and CDR2 ANQGSEA. CDR3: CSATPWGDSSYEQYF. The DNA for the CDR3 is TGCAGCGCCACCCCCTGGGGGGACAGCTCCTACGAGCAGTACTTC.

The chain carries TRBV4-2 and TRBJ1-1; 8 bases map to TRBD1. The ends lost 2 bases at V and 4 bases at J; junction bases unmatched: 6. CDR1 is LGHNA, CDR2 YNFKEQ, per germline. This CDR3 is built from 15 residues. In DNA, the CDR3 is TGTGCCAGCAGCCAATTGCAGGGGGCTCCCACTGAAGCTTTCTTT. It specifies CASSQLQGAPTEAFF.

This clone was seen once. The J gene is TRBJ2-7, the V gene TRBV9; 9 nucleotides line up with TRBD1. Unmatched junction bases numbered 6, after V lost 4 bases and J lost 1 base. This CDR3 spans 15 amino acids. Germline V lookup: CDR1 SGDLS, CDR2 YYNGEE. The CDR3 DNA is TGTGCCAGCAGCACGGGGACAGGGCCATCCTACGAGCAGTACTTC. It encodes CASSTGTGPSYEQYF.

Only one count was recorded for this clone. The rearrangement joins TRBV28 to TRBJ2-4; possible D gene TRBD2, 5 bases. There are 19 residues in the CDR3. V lost 6 bases to trimming and J lost 0 bases, with 24 bases between them. The V gene's germline CDR1 is MDHEN and CDR2 SYDVKM. The CDR3 here is CASSFDYRRAGLAKNIQYF. In DNA form, the CDR3 reads TGTGCCAGCAGCTTCGACTATCGTAGGGCGGGCCTAGCCAAAAACATTCAGTACTTC. The variable domain in full, completed from reference TRBV28 and TRBJ2-4, reads DVKVTQSSRYLVKRTGEKVFLECVQDMDHENMFWYRQDPGLGLRLIYFSYDVKMKEKGDIPEGYSVSREKKERFSLILESASTNQTSMYLCASSFDYRRAGLAKNIQYFGAGTRLSVL.

This clone was seen a single time. The chain employs TRBV28 and TRBJ1-4, with D uncertain. Germline CDR1 MDHEN, CDR2 SYDVKM. Deletions cut 2 bases from V and 8 bases from J, with 9 bases between. There are 13 residues in the CDR3. CDR3 sequence (DNA): TGTGCCAGCAGTTTAATTCTGGACGAAAAACTGTTTTTT. Translation: CASSLILDEKLFF.

About this clone: The sample carries other DNA sequences with the same CDR3. This sequence joins TRBV7-6 and TRBJ1-1, with TRBD1 as a possible D gene (6 bases). This CDR3 contains 12 residues. Per the germline V gene, CDR1 is SGHVS and CDR2 is FNYEAQ. Between the trimmed V and J ends, which lost 3 bases and 8 bases, there was a span of 10 bases. CDR3 region: CASSLAGAEAFF. The CDR3 bases are TGTGCCAGCAGCTTGGCGGGGGCAGAAGCTTTCTTT.

This clone was counted once. Other nucleotide sequences in the sample specify the same CDR3. The chain has TRBV5-1 and TRBJ2-7; TRBD1 might be the D (6 bases). V lost 3 bases to trimming and J lost 0 bases, with 10 bases between them. The CDR3 is 14 residues long. The germline gives CDR1 SGHRS, CDR2 YFSETQ. The CDR3 is CASSSDRNSYEQYF. For the CDR3, the DNA is TGCGCCAGCAGCTCTGACAGGAACTCCTACGAGCAGTACTTC.

The chain employs TRBV28 and TRBJ1-5; 7 bases fit TRBD1. The CDR3 has 15 residues. J was trimmed by 6 bases and V by 3 bases; bases with no gene match: 8. Per germline, CDR1 MDHEN and CDR2 SYDVKM. Written as DNA, the CDR3 is TGTGCCAGCAGTTTTATCGACAGGGATGTTCAGCCCCAGCATTTT. Translating it yields CASSFIDRDVQPQHF.

This clone appeared once. This chain joins TRBV20-1 and TRBJ2-7, with no clear D. Germline V lookup: CDR1 DFQATT, CDR2 SNEGSKA (reference sequence). The V and J ends lost 3 bases and 2 bases respectively, with 5 bases between them. CDR3 length: 11 residues. CDR3 sequence reads: CSASETYEQYF. CDR3 nucleotides: TGCAGTGCTAGTGAAACCTACGAGCAGTACTTC.

The gene calls are TRBV5-4 and TRBJ2-5; tentatively, D is TRBD2 (6 bases). V was pared by 4 bases and J by 5 bases, with 21 bases between. The CDR3 loop spans 16 amino acids. Looked up from germline, CDR1 is SGHNT and CDR2 is YYREEE (reference sequence). The CDR3 sequence is CASSLGGTGISETQYF. DNA for the CDR3: TGTGCCAGCAGCCTTGGCGGGACCGGGATTTCCGAGACCCAGTACTTC.